This TCR beta chain came from a study of blood T cell repertoires in COVID-19. Study in general: The cDNA or gDNA used as material had been derived from T cells, B-cell-depleted T cells, or PBMCs.

Everyone who took part was about 18 to 90 years old, and they came from 24 US areas. Participants were placed into cohorts based on the clinical history they reported. Per the original methods: Researchers report that nucleated cell counts were estimated from reference gene primer amplification. Produced via immunoSEQ multiplex PCR; TCRdb's table is partial and in-frame only. V, J and clone size are taken as reported in that table, and D and trimming were inferred from the DNA itself. The sample contains a few hundred thousand clones, approximately 86% of which appear only once. This clone was counted between two and nine times. The CDR3 length is 13 residues. Germline V gives CDR1 SEHNR, CDR2 FQNEAQ (reference sequence). V was cut by 4 bases and J by 2 bases, with 6 bases left in between.

Sequencing was done on a sample of PBMCs or T cells enriched from blood (not recorded which). This TCR came from a middle-aged woman with acute COVID-19. The rearrangement uses TRBV7-9 and TRBJ1-5; D is unclear. DNA of the CDR3: TGTGCCAGCAGCTACGCGGGCAATCAGCCCCAGCATTTT. As protein: CASSYAGNQPQHF.